These T cell receptor beta chains were read from a single sample in a study of T cells after yellow fever vaccination. MiXCR was run by TCRdb on the 5' RACE reads, yielding one entry per CDR3 protein. The repertoire holds hundreds of thousands of distinct CDR3 sequences, with less than 9.5% as singletons. Material: PBMCs, obtained about 41 days after the first yellow fever vaccination. The receptors were sampled from a young man who received the YFV17D yellow fever vaccine. CDR3s include the opening cysteine and the closing phenylalanine or tryptophan. D genes are given only for firm matches. The listing skips clone size in some rows; elsewhere it reads once, few, many or a size class.

V gene,clone size,J gene,D gene,CDR3 protein,CDR3 DNA
TRBV7-6,few,TRBJ2-5,-,CASSVTWEGAQKTQYF,TGTGCCAGCAGCGTGACCTGGGAGGGGGCTCAAAAGACCCAGTACTTC
TRBV4-1,-,TRBJ2-3,-,CASSQDQARQSDTQYF,TGCGCCAGCAGCCAAGATCAGGCAAGGCAGTCAGATACGCAGTATTTT
TRBV18,many,TRBJ2-1,TRBD2,CASSGASGDEQFF,TGTGCCAGCTCGGGCGCTAGCGGGGACGAGCAGTTCTTC
TRBV4-2,-,TRBJ2-7,-,CASSQVGVNEQYF,TGTGCCAGCAGCCAAGTGGGGGTAAACGAGCAGTACTTC
TRBV2,few,TRBJ2-7,-,CASALNRLYEQYF,TGTGCCAGCGCACTGAACAGGTTATACGAGCAGTACTTC
TRBV5-5,-,TRBJ2-7,-,CASSSGKLEQYF,TGTGCCAGCAGCTCCGGGAAACTCGAGCAGTACTTC
TRBV5-1,-,TRBJ1-1,-,CASSLSRGARLGTEAFF,TGCGCCAGCAGCTTGTCAAGGGGGGCGCGACTTGGCACTGAAGCTTTCTTT
TRBV24-1,-,TRBJ2-3,TRBD1,CATSPPRDSSTDTQYF,TGTGCCACCAGCCCCCCCAGGGACAGCAGCACAGATACGCAGTATTTT
TRBV7-2,many,TRBJ1-2,-,CASSLERGGYTF,TGTGCCAGCAGCTTAGAGAGGGGAGGCTACACCTTC
TRBV4-2,few,TRBJ2-5,TRBD2,CASSQDLGWGGETQYF,TGTGCCAGCAGCCAAGATCTTGGGTGGGGGGGAGAGACCCAGTACTTC
TRBV20-1,few,TRBJ2-7,TRBD2,CSARDSGGPSTAEQYF,TGCAGTGCTAGAGATAGCGGGGGACCTTCGACTGCCGAGCAGTACTTC
TRBV28,-,TRBJ1-5,-,CASSIKGQPQHF,TGTGCCAGCAGTATTAAGGGTCAGCCCCAGCATTTT
TRBV19,many,TRBJ1-5,-,CASTPGEVVQPQHF,TGTGCCAGTACCCCAGGGGAGGTAGTACAGCCCCAGCATTTT
TRBV5-1,many,TRBJ2-1,TRBD1,CASSFGQGYEQFF,TGCGCCAGCAGCTTCGGACAGGGATATGAGCAGTTCTTC